The entry below gives a single TCR beta chain sequence along with its context. What it recognizes is unknown. The sample originates from a study of cytomegalovirus exposure and HLA in healthy donors. CDR3 size: 15 residues. V dropped 4 bases and J dropped 5 bases, with 17 bases sitting between them. Per the germline V gene, CDR1 is SGHVS and CDR2 is FQNEAQ. Vbeta (60) and Jbeta (13) primers were used in the PCR. TCRdb's copy holds only in-frame clones and misses some; the assay was immunoSEQ multiplex PCR. The data hold roughly 90,000 clones, with 82% observed a single time. Whole-study results and caveats: Altogether, 150 or so TCR beta chains were recorded as cytomegalovirus-associated. Compared with the roughly 700-donor mean, an Asian-associated ancestry cluster reportedly had fewer N-insertions, according to a later analysis. TCR beta V- and J-gene trimming, according to a later analysis, was linked to a missense DCLRE1C variant.

The sample was PBMCs. The chain carries TRBV7-8 and TRBJ2-5, with a weak D call TRBD2 (7 bases). This TCR derives from a man aged 30-40 years in good health and CMV-seropositive. The CDR3 nucleotides read TGTGCCAGCAGCTCCCCAAGGGGGGGGAGGGAGACCCAGTACTTC. Amino acid sequence: CASSSPRGGRETQYF.